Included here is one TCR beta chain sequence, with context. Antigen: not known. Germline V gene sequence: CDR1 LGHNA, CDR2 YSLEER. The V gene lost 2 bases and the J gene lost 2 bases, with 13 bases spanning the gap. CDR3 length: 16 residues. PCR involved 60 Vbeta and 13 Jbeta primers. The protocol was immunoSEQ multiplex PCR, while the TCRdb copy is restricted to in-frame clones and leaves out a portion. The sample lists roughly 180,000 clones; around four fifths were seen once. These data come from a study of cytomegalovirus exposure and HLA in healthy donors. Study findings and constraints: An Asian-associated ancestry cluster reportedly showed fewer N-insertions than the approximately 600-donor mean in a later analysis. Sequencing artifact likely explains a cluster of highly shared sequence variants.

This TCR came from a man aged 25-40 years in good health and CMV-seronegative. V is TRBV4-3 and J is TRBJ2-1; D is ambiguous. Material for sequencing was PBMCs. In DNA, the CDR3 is TGCGCCAGCAGCCAATTACACGCCTCCGCCTACAATGAGCAGTTCTTC. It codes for CASSQLHASAYNEQFF.